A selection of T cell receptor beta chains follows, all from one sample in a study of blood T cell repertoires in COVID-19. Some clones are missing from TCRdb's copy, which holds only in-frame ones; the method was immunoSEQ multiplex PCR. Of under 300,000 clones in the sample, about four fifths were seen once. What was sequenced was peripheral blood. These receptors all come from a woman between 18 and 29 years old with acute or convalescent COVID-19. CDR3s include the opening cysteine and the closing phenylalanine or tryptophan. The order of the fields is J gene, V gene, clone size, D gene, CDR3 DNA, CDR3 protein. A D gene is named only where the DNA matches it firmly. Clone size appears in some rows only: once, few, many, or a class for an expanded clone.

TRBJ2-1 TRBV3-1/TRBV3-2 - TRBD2 TGTGCCAGCAGCCAAGAGCGGTCTAGCGGGAGGGTTCGGGAAAACTACAATGAGCAGTTCTTC CASSQERSSGRVRENYNEQFF
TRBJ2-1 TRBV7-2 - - TGTGCCAGCAGCTTAGGTGACAGCTCCTACAATGAGCAGTTCTTC CASSLGDSSYNEQFF
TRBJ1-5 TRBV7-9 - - TGTGCCAGCAGCTTATCAGGGATAAATCAGCCCCAGCATTTT CASSLSGINQPQHF
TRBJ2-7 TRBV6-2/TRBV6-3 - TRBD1 TGTGCCAGCAGTGGGACAGGGGACCCCTACGAGCAGTACTTC CASSGTGDPYEQYF
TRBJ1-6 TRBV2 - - TGTGCCAGCAGTGATCAGATCTCCTATAATTCACCCCTCCACTTT CASSDQISYNSPLHF
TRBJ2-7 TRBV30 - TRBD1 TGTGCCTGGAGTCCCGGGACAGCACCCTACGAGCAGTACTTC CAWSPGTAPYEQYF
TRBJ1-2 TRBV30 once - TGTGCCTGGAGGGACCACAGGGTTCTTTACACCTTC CAWRDHRVLYTF
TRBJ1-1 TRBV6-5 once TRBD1 TGTGCCAGCAATAAGCCCAACAGGGGCACTGAAGCTTTCTTT CASNKPNRGTEAFF
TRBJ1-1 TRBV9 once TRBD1 TGTGCCAGCAGCGTAGCTGGTAGGGGGCGAGATGAAGCTTTCTTT CASSVAGRGRDEAFF
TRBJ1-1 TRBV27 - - TGTGCCAGCAGTTTGGTGGCAGAATACACTGAAGCTTTCTTT CASSLVAEYTEAFF
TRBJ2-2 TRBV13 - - TGTGCCAGCAGCCTACAGGGTACCGGGGAGCTGTTTTTT CASSLQGTGELFF
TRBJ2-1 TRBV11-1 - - TGTGCCAGCAGCTTAGGTCTAGCTGTATACAATGAGCAGTTCTTC CASSLGLAVYNEQFF
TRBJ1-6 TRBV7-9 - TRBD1 TGTGCCAGCAGCTTACGACAGGGCCGATATAATTCACCCCTCCACTTT CASSLRQGRYNSPLHF
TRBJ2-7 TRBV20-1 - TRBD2 TGCAGTGCTAGTCTTAGCGGGAGGTCCTACGAGCAGTACTTC CSASLSGRSYEQYF